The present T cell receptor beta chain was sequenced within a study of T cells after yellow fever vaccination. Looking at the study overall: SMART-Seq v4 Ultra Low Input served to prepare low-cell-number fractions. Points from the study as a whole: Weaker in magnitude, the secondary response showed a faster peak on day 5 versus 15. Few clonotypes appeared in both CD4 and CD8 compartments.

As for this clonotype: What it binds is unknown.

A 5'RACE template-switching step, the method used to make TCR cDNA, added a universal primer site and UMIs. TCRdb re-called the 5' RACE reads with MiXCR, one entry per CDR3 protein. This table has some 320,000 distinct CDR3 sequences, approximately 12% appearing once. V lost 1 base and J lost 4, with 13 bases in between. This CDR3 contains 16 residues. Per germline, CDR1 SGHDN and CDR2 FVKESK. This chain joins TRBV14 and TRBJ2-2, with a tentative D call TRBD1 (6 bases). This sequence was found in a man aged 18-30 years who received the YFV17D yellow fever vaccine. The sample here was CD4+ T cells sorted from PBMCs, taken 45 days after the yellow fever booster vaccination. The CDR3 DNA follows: TGTGCCAGCAGCCAAGTCTGGGGGCAGACCACCGGGGAGCTGTTTTTT. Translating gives CASSQVWGQTTGELFF.